The rows below give T cell receptor beta chains drawn from one sample of a study of T cells in localized non-small cell lung cancer. Libraries were prepared by immunoSEQ multiplex PCR; TCRdb keeps only in-frame clonotypes and omits some of them. The sample lists fewer than 95,000 clones; under 95% were seen once. The sample was PBMCs, taken before any cancer treatment. These receptor sequences come from a woman aged 40-70 years with stage II squamous cell lung carcinoma. CDR3s include the opening cysteine and the closing phenylalanine or tryptophan. The D gene is left open where the match is weak. Only some rows state a clone size, as once, few, many or a class for expanded clones.

J,size,V,D,CDR3,DNA
TRBJ2-3,once,TRBV4-1,TRBD2,CASSQGTSGRLDTQYF,TGCGCCAGCAGCCAAGGAACTAGCGGGAGGTTAGATACGCAGTATTTT
TRBJ1-1,.,TRBV28,TRBD1,CASRRTGGPEAFF,TGTGCCAGCAGACGGACAGGGGGCCCTGAAGCTTTCTTT
TRBJ2-7,.,TRBV7-9,.,CASSLQDYEQYF,TGTGCCAGCAGCTTACAGGACTACGAGCAGTACTTC
TRBJ1-2,.,TRBV6-4,.,CASSPSQGDYGYTF,TGTGCCAGCAGTCCCTCCCAGGGTGACTATGGCTACACCTTC
TRBJ2-1,.,TRBV5-1,.,CASSPRMGYNEQFF,TGCGCCAGCAGCCCCCGGATGGGCTACAATGAGCAGTTCTTC
TRBJ2-1,.,TRBV7-2,.,CASSLGSLAGEQFF,TGTGCCAGCAGCTTAGGTTCGCTTGCCGGGGAGCAGTTCTTC
TRBJ1-1,.,TRBV19,.,CASSIGPLNTEAFF,TGTGCCAGTAGTATAGGCCCGTTGAACACTGAAGCTTTCTTT
TRBJ1-4,.,TRBV30,.,CAWSVGGTNEKLFF,TGTGCCTGGAGTGTCGGGGGAACTAATGAAAAACTGTTTTTT
TRBJ1-2,.,TRBV9,TRBD1,CASSLGQALNYGYTF,TGTGCCAGCAGCCTAGGACAGGCCCTGAACTATGGCTACACCTTC
TRBJ1-2,.,TRBV5-4,.,CASSHNDGRVYTF,TGTGCCAGCAGCCATAACGACGGTCGAGTCTACACCTTC
TRBJ1-1,.,TRBV7-2,.,CASLLSLNTEAFF,TGTGCCAGCCTGCTGAGCCTGAACACTGAAGCTTTCTTT
TRBJ2-1,.,TRBV5-4,TRBD2,CASSSVAGGGNEQFF,TGTGCCAGCAGCTCTGTAGCGGGAGGAGGGAATGAGCAGTTCTTC
TRBJ1-4,.,TRBV27,TRBD1,CASSLQGAGEKLFF,TGTGCCAGCAGCCTTCAGGGGGCGGGGGAAAAACTGTTTTTT
TRBJ2-1,.,TRBV11-2,TRBD1,CASSLTGSNEQFF,TGTGCCAGCAGCTTGACAGGGAGTAATGAGCAGTTCTTC
TRBJ1-4,.,TRBV20-1,.,CSAATEKLFF,TGCAGTGCAGCCACAGAAAAACTGTTTTTT
TRBJ2-3,.,TRBV5-4,TRBD2,CASSPTSGGPPGSQYF,TGTGCCAGCAGCCCTACTAGCGGGGGGCCACCTGGGTCTCAGTATTTT
TRBJ2-7,.,TRBV15,TRBD1,CASGTGPHPQYF,TGTGCCAGTGGGACAGGGCCCCATCCGCAGTACTTC